The 9 T cell receptor beta chains given below trace back to one sample, sequenced in a study of PD-L1 blockade in urothelial cancer. Measured with immunoSEQ multiplex PCR; TCRdb has only the in-frame clones, and not every one. The repertoire has about 29,000 clones, around 90% of them found once; the top ten carry 1.5% to 2%. The material was PBMCs, obtained around atezolizumab (anti-PD-L1) treatment. The receptors come from a man aged 45-60 years with urothelial cancer.

This rearrangement joins TRBV6-5 to TRBJ1-2, with 8 positions matching TRBD1. The length of the CDR3 is 15 residues. Germline V gene data show CDR1 as MNHEY and CDR2 as SVGAGI. The V and J ends lost 6 bases and 6 bases, in that order; junction bases with no gene match: 12. The CDR3 DNA sequence: TGTGCCAGCAGCCTCCAGGGGGCGCTTCCAGATGGCTACACCTTC. Residues: CASSLQGALPDGYTF.

The CDR3 region has the DNA TGTGCCAGCAGCGTGACTAGCGGGGGGGCAAGTCAAACTGAGCAGTTCTTC. Protein product: CASSVTSGGASQTEQFF. V gene TRBV9 combines with J gene TRBJ2-1, with 14 bases identical to TRBD2. With V trimmed by 2 bases and J by 9 bases, 10 bases remained unmatched. The CDR3 runs 17 residues. The germline CDR1 and CDR2 sequences are SGDLS and YYNGEE.

The chain carries TRBV7-8 and TRBJ2-7; 8 bases agree with TRBD2. CDR1 SGHVS and CDR2 FQNEAQ come from the germline V gene. The CDR3 covers 14 residues. V lost 5 bases, J lost 4 bases, and 7 bases stayed unmatched. The CDR3 DNA is TGTGCCAGCAGCCCGGCGGGACTAGGGTACGAGCAGTACTTC. Its protein product is CASSPAGLGYEQYF.

As for this clone: At one boundary the junction diverges from the germline segment, which might be a read error. This chain joins TRBV29-1 and TRBJ1-1; the D gene is possibly TRBD1 (5 bases). The CDR3 consists of 12 residues. Germline-derived CDR1 and CDR2 are SQVTM and ANQGSEA. CDR3: CSARSGNAEAFF. In DNA form, the CDR3 reads TGCAGCGCCCGATCAGGGAACGCTGAAGCTTTCTTT.

The chain links TRBV5-1 to TRBJ2-7; no clear D gene. CDR1 SGHRS and CDR2 YFSETQ come from the germline V gene. This CDR3 has 13 residues. The ends were cut back, 2 bases at V and 4 bases at J, with 10 bases in the middle. CDR3 DNA: TGCGCCAGCAGCTTCGTGGCTGGTTACGAGCAGTACTTC. Protein product: CASSFVAGYEQYF.

The chain recombines TRBV6-1 with TRBJ1-5, with TRBD1 matching over 8 bases. Germline V lookup: CDR1 MNHNS, CDR2 SASEGT. V lost 5 bases, J lost 5 bases, and 8 bases stayed unmatched. The CDR3 has 15 residues. CDR3 in amino acids: CASSSEMDRDQPQHF. CDR3 sequence (DNA): TGTGCCAGCAGTTCGGAGATGGACAGGGATCAGCCCCAGCATTTT.

CDR3 sequence: CASSGGNEQYF. The CDR3 nucleotides read TGTGCCAGCAGTGGAGGGAACGAGCAGTACTTC. The chain is built from TRBV2 and TRBJ2-7, with D possibly matching TRBD2 (5 bases). There are 11 residues in the CDR3. In germline, CDR1 is SNHLY, CDR2 FYNNEI. V was cut by 4 bases and J by 5 bases, with 6 bases left in between.

This chain joins TRBV7-6 and TRBJ2-5; 7 positions match TRBD2. Trimming at V came to 4 bases and at J to 3 bases, leaving 8 bases not matched to a gene. This CDR3 region has 15 residues. Germline V gene data show CDR1 as SGHVS and CDR2 as FNYEAQ. The CDR3 DNA follows: TGTGCCAGCAGCTCCTGGGAGGGGCGGAAAGAGACCCAGTACTTC. Amino acid sequence: CASSSWEGRKETQYF.

The chain uses TRBV5-6 and TRBJ1-5, with D possibly being TRBD1 (5 bases). This CDR3 comprises 14 residues. Per the germline V gene, CDR1 is SGHDT and CDR2 is YYEEEE. Trimming took 2 bases from V and 7 from J, leaving 13 bases between them. As DNA, the CDR3 is TGTGCCAGCAGCTTAAGGGGCAGGAGCCAGCCCCAGCATTTT. It yields the protein CASSLRGRSQPQHF.